What follows describes a single T cell receptor beta chain. The sample belongs to a study of blood T cell repertoires in COVID-19. There are 13 residues in the CDR3. Per germline, CDR1 SGHAT and CDR2 FQNNGV. With 3 bases removed from V and 4 bases from J, the gap between germline ends came to 9 bases. Here immunoSEQ multiplex PCR was the method, and the copy in TCRdb shows in-frame clones only, minus some. The sample holds hundreds of thousands of clones, 80% to 90% seen once. The chain couples TRBV11-2 to TRBJ1-1; D perhaps matches TRBD1 (6 bases). The source material was peripheral blood. The sequence was collected from a woman in her fifties or sixties with COVID-19, enrolled during active disease. The CDR3 sequence is CASSFKGVTEAFF. The CDR3 DNA follows: TGTGCCAGCAGCTTTAAGGGGGTCACTGAAGCTTTCTTT.